This T cell receptor beta chain was found in a study of Graves' ophthalmopathy and Graves' hyperthyroidism (dated by TCRdb to the late 2010s). Regarding the complete study: Peripheral blood was collected before any treatment was given, at the time of initial diagnosis. In total, 135 blood samples were TCR-sequenced: 43 ophthalmopathy, approximately 75 hyperthyroidism and 17 hyperthyroidism-to-ophthalmopathy patients. In more than five hyperthyroidism patients, the T-cell repertoires found in thyroid tissue were compared with those found in blood. The independent validation cohort included under 20 hyperthyroidism patients plus 17 patients who later progressed from hyperthyroidism to ophthalmopathy. To explore V-J signatures distinguishing ophthalmopathy from hyperthyroidism, a discovery set of about 99 patients (roughly 42 ophthalmopathy, over 55 stable hyperthyroidism) was enrolled. Following sampling, methimazole starting at 30 mg daily was administered to hyperthyroidism patients, and high-dose intravenous methylprednisolone was administered to ophthalmopathy patients. To tell Graves' ophthalmopathy apart from Graves' hyperthyroidism, and to predict which patients would progress to ophthalmopathy, the study relied on TCR beta repertoire signatures. The approximately 90 discovery patients were divided at random into training and test sets in a 7:3 ratio.

At the junction V is shortened by 3 bases and J by 3 bases; bases outside the gene matches: 6. CDR1 and CDR2 (DFQATT, SNEGSKA) derive from the germline V gene (reference sequence). CDR3 length: 14 amino acids, cysteine to phenylalanine. The CDR3 DNA has 42 bases and is translated from base 1. General findings and caveats noted by the study authors: Sample size was not statistically predetermined, and group allocation was not concealed from the investigators. Ophthalmopathy was separated from stable hyperthyroidism by the 13-signature model with just under 90% sensitivity and around 81% specificity in cross-validation and with 80%/75% in the test set. Most expanded thyroid clonotypes with a frequency above 0.001 also appeared in blood, which suggests that blood repertoires may reflect the immune response in the thyroid. In validation, the model predicted ophthalmopathy progression with about 71% sensitivity and 72% to 80% specificity; fewer than 15 predicted patients were CT-confirmed with GO in a median of approximately 6.5 months.

For repertoire sequencing, the TCR beta CDR3 regions were amplified from RNA transcripts. The first round was an RT-PCR using HTBI primers with the Qiagen OneStep RT-PCR kit, and this first round was followed by a second-round multiplex PCR, then size selection and purification. Libraries were sequenced paired-end with 100 bp reads on an Illumina HiSeq2000. Processing in the source paper ran as follows. SOAPnuke was used to process the reads, throwing out any read that had adapters, had uncalled bases, had a mean Phred below 15, or lacked an exact constant-primer or identifier match. High-quality paired reads were merged with COPE v1.2.5. Each unique nucleotide sequence was defined as a clonotype, and clonotypes were aligned to IMGT TRB V, D and J references with MiTCR v1.1. The analysis was limited to V-J combinations with a frequency above 0.0001, which together covered roughly 99% of the repertoires. For each V-J combination, a TCR clonal expansion and chaos score was defined as the ratio of F50 clonal expansion to chaos observed in the TCRdist matrix. Welch's t-statistics and random forest were used to narrow the features down to 10 to 15 V-J combinations, which were then fed into a naive Bayes classifier. The Morisita-Horn index was used to measure how similar the thyroid and blood repertoires were. TCRdb itself trimmed the public reads at Q25 with fastp, ran MiXCR and retained productive beta chains. Entries that share a CDR3 protein sequence are merged under the most common genes and DNA. TCRdb's processing, not the authors' own work, is the source of the V and J calls. The sample table shows about 620,000 distinct CDR3 sequences, and roughly 20% are seen once. More than 5.5% of the sample lies in the top ten.

This clonotype occurred many times. It has no known antigen specificity. No qualities accompany the bases; no much larger clone lies one base away. Hyperthyroidism was considered stable if no progression to ophthalmopathy occurred within 18 months of follow-up. Patients with hyperthyroidism were aged 18 to 65 years, had been newly diagnosed, and had a disease duration of less than 2 months. Anyone with other autoimmune diseases, uncontrolled infections, pregnancy or lactation was excluded from the study. Diagnosis was based on clinical symptoms, serum thyroxine, TRAb, thyroid ultrasound and orbital computed tomography. Using Ficoll-Paque density gradient centrifugation, PBMCs were isolated from 8.5 to 10 ml of fresh peripheral blood. Total RNA was extracted using Trizol reagent, and RNA quality was checked on an Agilent 2100 Bioanalyzer.

The sample consisted of peripheral blood. The rearrangement combines TRBV20-1 with TRBJ2-7; TRBD2 agrees with 9 junctional bases. The clonotype was recovered from a woman between 18 and 30 years old with stable Graves' hyperthyroidism. Some clones in this sample may be carry-over from other donors' samples. Donor details come from another sample of the same person, matched by shared clones. Here the CDR3 is given as CSASFSGSFYEQYF. At the DNA level, the sequence is TGCAGTGCTAGTTTTAGCGGGAGTTTCTACGAGCAGTACTTC.